The 3 T cell receptor beta chains in this list originate from one sample, sequenced in a study of cytomegalovirus exposure and HLA in healthy donors (dated by TCRdb to about 2017). The library was prepared using the immunoSEQ multiplex PCR assay. For the multiplex PCR, a mixture combining 60 forward primers for TCR Vbeta segments and 13 reverse primers for TCR Jbeta segments was used. Entries here come from immuneACCESS through TCRdb and include only in-frame sequences with V and J called. Some clones fail to appear in such tables; in the studies checked, an unresolved V gene covers under half of the shortfall, and the cause of the remainder is unknown. For this sample there are about 4,500 clones; more than 65% appear just once. Approximately 6.2% of the sample belongs to the ten largest clones. The sequencing sample was made of PBMCs. Receptors were obtained from a woman in her thirties or forties in good health and CMV-seropositive.

This chain uses TRBV30 with TRBJ2-3, with D tentatively TRBD2 (6 bases). Trimming left V 4 bases short and J 2 bases short, with 10 bases between. CDR1 and CDR2 from the germline V gene are GTSNPN and SVGIG (reference sequence). The CDR3 sequence is 13 residues long. The CDR3 protein is CAWTAGITDTQYF. The CDR3 DNA follows: TGTGCCTGGACGGCGGGGATCACAGATACGCAGTATTTT.

This clone was seen only once. The chain employs TRBV6-5 and TRBJ1-6; D remains unclear. Germline V lookup: CDR1 MNHEY, CDR2 SVGAGI. Trimming removed 4 bases from V and 9 bases from J, with 10 bases in between. There are 13 residues in the CDR3. Written as DNA, the CDR3 is TGTGCCAGCAGTTCCCAGCGTACTTCACCCCTCCACTTT. Residues: CASSSQRTSPLHF.

V gene TRBV30 combines with J gene TRBJ1-1; D may be TRBD1 (6 bases). V was trimmed by 1 base and J by 7 bases, leaving 13 bases between them. Germline CDR1 GTSNPN, CDR2 SVGIG (reference sequence). The CDR3 consists of 13 residues. The CDR3 DNA sequence: TGTGCCTGGAGTGGGACAGCTCCCGGTGAAGCTTTCTTT. Its protein product is CAWSGTAPGEAFF.